This TCR beta chain stems from a study of CXCR3-negative and CXCR3-positive naive CD8 T cells. Concerning this clonotype itself: Its antigen is unidentified.

The CD45RO-CCR7+CD27+CD95- phenotype denoted naive CD8+ T cells. The germline gives CDR1 MNHEY, CDR2 SVGAGI. The CDR3 extends over 15 amino acids. The study made its TRB cDNA libraries by 5' RACE, adding UMI labels. Reanalyzing the 5' RACE reads, TCRdb keeps one entry per CDR3 protein, without DNA. This sample's clone table lists tens of thousands of distinct CDR3 sequences. The study's findings and limits: Similar TRBV-TRBJ gene usage was seen in naive CXCR3-negative and CXCR3-positive cells, but not in memory cells. Most assays used freshly isolated PBMCs, as cryopreservation partially reduced CXCR3.

The TCR sequence derives from a human donor in good health. Some clones in this sample may be carry-over from other donors' samples. The V call is TRBV6-5, the J call TRBJ2-7; TCRdb's D call, TRBD2, is unchecked because there is no DNA. The sequenced material came from naive CXCR3- CD8+ T cells from blood. The subset was: CD45RO-CCR7+CD27+CD95- naive CD8+ T cells lacking CXCR3 (TNR3-). The CDR3 protein is CASSQTLAASYEQYF.